Below, 30 T cell receptor beta chains from the same sample are listed, as sequenced in a study of identical twins. TCRdb re-analysed the 5' RACE reads in MiXCR, keeping a single row per CDR3 protein. The sample has 510,000 or so distinct CDR3 sequences, about 16% seen once. The same data also contributed to another study, on yellow fever vaccine responses in identical twins.

Sequencing was done on a sample of CD4+ T cells sorted from blood. These receptors were taken from a woman between 18 and 29 years old in good health.

The chain has TRBV7-9 and TRBJ1-1; D perhaps matches TRBD1 (5 bases). Trimming left V 5 bases short and J 10 bases short, with 14 bases between. There are 12 residues in the CDR3. In germline, CDR1 is SEHNR, CDR2 FQNEAQ (reference sequence). Here the CDR3 DNA reads TGTGCCAGCAGCGTACAGAACAGGATAGCTTTCTTT. Translating gives CASSVQNRIAFF. The full variable domain, with the rest looked up from reference TRBV7-9 and TRBJ1-1, is DTGVSQNPRHKITKRGQNVTFRCDPISEHNRLYWYRQTLGQGPEFLTYFQNEAQLEKSRLLSDRFSAERPKGSFSTLEIQRTEQGDSAMYLCASSVQNRIAFFGQGTRLTVV.

This clonotype showed up just a few times. This chain joins TRBV19 and TRBJ2-5; TRBD2 aligns across 7 bases. The V and J ends lost 7 bases and 0 bases, in that order; junction bases with no gene match: 11. Germline V gene data show CDR1 as LNHDA and CDR2 as SQIVND (reference sequence). CDR3 length: 16 residues. CDR3 sequence: CASKATGAGNQETQYF. CDR3 in DNA: TGTGCCAGTAAGGCGACTGGAGCGGGGAACCAAGAGACCCAGTACTTC.

The chain uses TRBV10-3 and TRBJ1-1, with 8 bases aligning to TRBD1. Germline V gene lookup returns CDR1 ENHRY and CDR2 SYGVKD. The V gene end was trimmed by 10 bases and the J gene end by 1 base; junction bases not matched to a gene: 5. The CDR3 extends over 13 amino acids. CDR3 DNA: TGTGCCAACCGGGACAGGACGAACACTGAAGCTTTCTTT. It yields the protein CANRDRTNTEAFF.

The chain combines TRBV28 with TRBJ2-7; a weak D match, TRBD1 (6 bases). Trimming left V 3 bases short and J 2 bases short, with 11 bases between. This CDR3 is 14 amino acids long. In germline, CDR1 is MDHEN, CDR2 SYDVKM. CDR3 in DNA: TGTGCCAGCAGTTTCAGGGGCCGTACCTACGAGCAGTACTTC. Protein product: CASSFRGRTYEQYF.

This chain uses TRBV12-3 or TRBV12-4 with TRBJ2-7; 7 bases map to TRBD2. This CDR3 has 14 amino acids. J lost 3 bases, V lost 6 bases, and 8 bases had no gene match. The CDR3 bases are TGTGCCAGCAGCACACCCGGACTAGTCTACGAGCAGTACTTC. It is translated as CASSTPGLVYEQYF.

The chain couples TRBV15 to TRBJ2-1, with 8 bases matching TRBD1. This CDR3 is built from 15 residues. Germline trimming cut 0 bases from V and 6 bases from J; bases unmatched to any gene: 4. Germline V gene data show CDR1 as LNHNV and CDR2 as YYDKDF (reference sequence). The CDR3 reads CATSRDLTGVNEQFF. In nucleotides, the CDR3 is TGTGCCACCAGCAGAGATCTGACAGGGGTCAATGAGCAGTTCTTC.

This chain uses TRBV6-5 with TRBJ1-4; 9 bases align to TRBD1. The germline CDR1 and CDR2 sequences are MNHEY and SVGAGI. The CDR3 totals 16 residues. The V segment lost 0 bases and the J segment 8 bases; nucleotides outside the gene matches: 7. The CDR3 bases are TGTGCCAGCAGTTACTCTGAGGGACAGGGCTTCGAAAAACTGTTTTTT. This encodes CASSYSEGQGFEKLFF.

There are a few counts of this clonotype. This chain links TRBV20-1 with TRBJ2-1, with D perhaps TRBD1 (6 bases). Germline loops: CDR1 DFQATT, CDR2 SNEGSKA (reference sequence). V was trimmed by 6 bases and J by 5 bases, leaving 14 bases between them. The CDR3 loop spans 13 amino acids. For the CDR3, the DNA is TGCAGTGCAGCCGGGACACCGAACAATGAGCAGTTCTTC. As protein: CSAAGTPNNEQFF.

V and J are TRBV12-5 and TRBJ2-7, with unresolved D. This CDR3 contains 15 residues. Germline lookup yields CDR1 LGHNT and CDR2 FRNRAP. V lost 7 bases to trimming and J lost 0 bases, with 16 bases between them. The CDR3, as DNA: TGTGCTAGTGTACCAAGACTCACAAGCTCCTACGAGCAGTACTTC. Encoded protein: CASVPRLTSSYEQYF.

The rearrangement joins TRBV5-1 to TRBJ2-1, with 7 bases that match TRBD2. V shed 0 bases, J shed 3 bases, and the junction held 3 bases outside the gene matches. Germline CDR1 and CDR2: SGHRS and YFSETQ. This CDR3 comprises 15 residues. This CDR3 is CASSLVWTSYNEQFF. DNA of the CDR3: TGCGCCAGCAGCTTGGTATGGACTAGCTACAATGAGCAGTTCTTC. The whole variable domain, filled in from reference TRBV5-1 and TRBJ2-1, reads KAGVTQTPRYLIKTRGQQVTLSCSPISGHRSVSWYQQTPGQGLQFLFEYFSETQRNKGNFPGRFSGRQFSNSRSEMNVSTLELGDSALYLCASSLVWTSYNEQFFGPGTRLTVL.

In this sample, this clonotype turned up many times. J is TRBJ1-5 and V is TRBV11-2; 9 bases line up with TRBD1. Germline CDR1 is SGHAT and CDR2 is FQNNGV. The CDR3 is made up of 15 amino acids. Trimming took 3 bases from V and 3 from J; bases not matched to a gene: 3. The CDR3 coding sequence is TGTGCCAGCAGCTTGGGGACAGGGAACAATCAGCCCCAGCATTTT. Its translation: CASSLGTGNNQPQHF.

This chain connects TRBV2 to TRBJ2-2; D remains ambiguous. CDR1 and CDR2 from the germline V gene are SNHLY and FYNNEI. The CDR3 has 12 residues. Trimming shortened V by 6 bases and J by 4 bases, and 6 bases separated the two germline ends. The CDR3 reads CASRESTGELFF. The CDR3 DNA reads as TGTGCCAGCAGGGAAAGCACCGGGGAGCTGTTTTTT.

This clonotype was counted between two and nine times. The chain combines TRBV18 with TRBJ1-4; tentative D call: TRBD1 (5 bases). The CDR3 is 14 residues long. Trimming left V 3 bases short and J 5 bases short, with 10 bases between. In germline, CDR1 is KGHSH, CDR2 LQKENI. Here the CDR3 reads CASSPNRQNEKLFF. The CDR3 DNA sequence: TGTGCCAGCTCACCCAATAGACAGAATGAAAAACTGTTTTTT. Drawing the rest from reference TRBV18 and TRBJ1-4, the complete variable domain is NAGVMQNPRHLVRRRGQEARLRCSPMKGHSHVYWYRQLPEEGLKFMVYLQKENIIDESGMPKERFSAEFPKEGPSILRIQQVVRGDSAAYFCASSPNRQNEKLFFGSGTQLSVL.

This chain links TRBV7-8 with TRBJ2-1; unclear D gene. This CDR3 has 17 amino acids. Germline CDR1 and CDR2: SGHVS and FQNEAQ. V dropped 1 base and J dropped 0 bases, with 13 bases sitting between them. CDR3 coding DNA: TGTGCCAGCAGCTTAGATTCCGGGTCTAGCTCCTACAATGAGCAGTTCTTC. It encodes CASSLDSGSSSYNEQFF.

A few counts support this clonotype. The chain recombines TRBV7-6 with TRBJ2-7, with D perhaps matching TRBD1 (6 bases). Germline lookup yields CDR1 SGHVS and CDR2 FNYEAQ. This CDR3 comprises 13 residues. Trimming removed 0 bases from V and 6 bases from J, with 9 bases in between. The CDR3 DNA is TGTGCCAGCAGCTTAGCCTCAGGGGTCGAGCAGTACTTC. Translation gives CASSLASGVEQYF.

The chain recombines TRBV3-1 with TRBJ1-2; 9 bases agree with TRBD1. Unmatched junction bases numbered 4, after V lost 0 bases and J lost 5 bases. The germline gives CDR1 LGHDT, CDR2 YNNKEL (reference sequence). The CDR3 covers 15 residues. CDR3 DNA sequence: TGTGCCAGCAGCCAAGATGCCGGACAGGGGTATGGCTACACCTTC. Its translation: CASSQDAGQGYGYTF.

The V gene is TRBV11-2, the J gene TRBJ2-3, with D perhaps being TRBD1 or TRBD2 (5 bases each). The ends were cut back, 3 bases at V and 7 bases at J, with 14 bases in the middle. Germline lookup yields CDR1 SGHAT and CDR2 FQNNGV. The length of the CDR3 is 14 residues. CDR3 coding DNA: TGTGCCAGCAGCTTGGGGACCGTCCCGAATACGCAGTATTTT. Translation: CASSLGTVPNTQYF.

V usage is TRBV5-1 and J usage is TRBJ1-2; 8 bases align to TRBD1. CDR1 is SGHRS and CDR2 is YFSETQ in the germline V gene. The length of the CDR3 is 15 residues. V was clipped by 4 bases and J by 4 bases; unmatched bases: 9. CDR3 DNA: TGCGCCAGCAGCGGCTATCAAGGGACAGGCTATGGCTACACCTTC. Its protein product is CASSGYQGTGYGYTF.

CDR3 nucleotide sequence: TGTGCCAGCAGCGCACAGGGGTGGGTCTACAATGAGCAGTTCTTC. It encodes CASSAQGWVYNEQFF. This chain links TRBV25-1 with TRBJ2-1; 7 nucleotides line up with TRBD1. Germline values: CDR1 MGHDK, CDR2 SYGVNS. This CDR3 is 15 amino acids long. V was pared by 6 bases and J by 3 bases, with 8 bases of the junction left unmatched.

J is TRBJ2-5 and V is TRBV24-1; D may be TRBD2 (5 bases). V lost 5 bases to trimming and J lost 4 bases, with 7 bases between them. The V gene's germline CDR1 is KGHDR and CDR2 SFDVKD. The CDR3 is made up of 12 amino acids. CDR3 coding DNA: TGTGCCACCAGTGTGGGGAGAGAGACCCAGTACTTC. Its protein product is CATSVGRETQYF.

This chain joins TRBV12-3 or TRBV12-4 and TRBJ1-2; D ambiguous. Deletions cut 6 bases from V and 0 bases from J, with 11 bases between. CDR3 length: 14 amino acids. CDR3 nucleotides: TGTGCCAGCAGCGCAGGAACCCCTAACTATGGCTACACCTTC. Its translation is CASSAGTPNYGYTF.

This clonotype appeared a few times. The rearrangement joins TRBV7-8 to TRBJ2-5, with D unclear. Germline CDR1 is SGHVS and CDR2 is FQNEAQ. Trimming cost V 5 bases and J 3 bases, with 16 bases left between them. This CDR3 is 15 amino acids long. This CDR3 is CASSPSQVGKETQYF. CDR3 nucleotide sequence: TGTGCCAGCAGCCCCAGCCAGGTTGGGAAAGAGACCCAGTACTTC.

This clonotype was observed a few times. The J gene is TRBJ2-7, the V gene TRBV5-1, with 7 bases lining up with TRBD2. Germline CDR1 reads SGHRS; CDR2 reads YFSETQ. V dropped 5 bases and J dropped 0; count of bases not matched to a gene: 26. CDR3 length equals 21 residues. As DNA, the CDR3 is TGCGCCAGCAGAACCGGGACTCCCGGACTAGGAATGATAGGGGTCTCCTACGAGCAGTACTTC. Translating it yields CASRTGTPGLGMIGVSYEQYF.

This clonotype was counted a few times. J is TRBJ1-1 and V is TRBV5-5; D not resolved. The CDR3 runs 14 residues. Trimming cost V 1 base and J 8 bases, with 15 bases left between them. Germline loops: CDR1 SGHKS, CDR2 YYEKEE (reference sequence). The DNA of the CDR3 is TGTGCCAGCAGCTTGTTTATCGCGCCGCTCGAAGCTTTCTTT. It translates to CASSLFIAPLEAFF.

The chain couples TRBV20-1 to TRBJ2-1; 12 positions match TRBD2. CDR3 length: 13 residues. CDR1 DFQATT and CDR2 SNEGSKA come from the germline V gene (reference sequence). With V trimmed by 4 bases and J by 9 bases, 4 bases remained unmatched. CDR3 sequence: CSAKGTSGFEQFF. DNA for the CDR3: TGCAGTGCTAAGGGGACTAGCGGGTTTGAGCAGTTCTTC.

The chain has TRBV5-6 and TRBJ1-4, with a tentative D call TRBD1 (5 bases). Germline V CDR1 and CDR2: SGHDT, YYEEEE. Trimming pared 4 bases from V and 4 bases from J, leaving 11 bases between. CDR3 length: 14 residues. CDR3 sequence reads: CASSHRGLNEKLFF. The CDR3 DNA reads as TGTGCCAGCAGCCATCGGGGCCTTAATGAAAAACTGTTTTTT.

The chain combines TRBV20-1 with TRBJ1-1; D uncertain. Germline CDR1 reads DFQATT; CDR2 reads SNEGSKA (reference sequence). The CDR3 length is 15 residues. V was cut by 0 bases and J by 4 bases, with 15 bases left in between. In nucleotides, the CDR3 is TGCAGTGCTAGAGATTTTGGGGTGGGTGGCACTGAAGCTTTCTTT. Its protein product is CSARDFGVGGTEAFF.

This clonotype was observed a handful of times. The chain has TRBV14 and TRBJ2-7; TRBD2 matches at 7 bases. This CDR3 has 16 amino acids. V lost 1 base and J lost 2; bases outside the gene matches: 8. The V gene's germline CDR1 is SGHDN and CDR2 FVKESK. The CDR3 sequence is CASSQVQTSRAYEQYF. For the CDR3, the DNA is TGTGCCAGCAGCCAAGTCCAGACTAGCAGGGCCTACGAGCAGTACTTC.

This clonotype has just a few counts. The rearrangement joins TRBV12-3 or TRBV12-4 to TRBJ1-5, with unresolved D. The ends were cut back, 5 bases at V and 2 bases at J, with 13 bases in the middle. The CDR3 totals 15 residues. For the CDR3, the DNA is TGTGCCAGCAGTACCGCGGAGGGCGGCAATCAGCCCCAGCATTTT. This gives the protein CASSTAEGGNQPQHF.

This clonotype came up many times. The V and J genes are TRBV7-9 and TRBJ2-5; no clear D gene. Germline CDR1 and CDR2: SEHNR and FQNEAQ (reference sequence). V lost 3 bases, J lost 1 base, and 6 bases lay in between. This CDR3 is 13 amino acids long. CDR3 in amino acids: CASSFSSQETQYF. As DNA, the CDR3 is TGTGCCAGCAGCTTTTCCAGCCAAGAGACCCAGTACTTC.